This T cell receptor (beta chain) appears in the sequencing data of a study of CD8 T cells in Susac syndrome. In this sample, this clonotype turned up once. Germline V gene sequence: CDR1 LGHDT, CDR2 YNNKEL (reference sequence). The CDR3 covers 15 residues. The germline V and J ends were trimmed by 0 bases and 8 bases, with 16 bases remaining between them. Random hexamers served to reverse transcribe roughly 0.45 to 1 ug RNA. TCRdb re-analysed the immunoSEQ multiplex PCR reads in MiXCR, keeping a single row per CDR3 protein. The top ten hold approximately 0.22% of the sample, which has 120,000 or so distinct CDR3 sequences, just under 95% seen once.

This clonotype was sampled from a human donor with Susac syndrome. Sequencing was done on a sample of CD8+ T cells from PBMCs. The V gene is TRBV3-1, the J gene TRBJ1-2, with TRBD1 as a possible D gene (5 bases). CDR3 residues: CASSQEGQGVGGYTF. The CDR3 DNA reads as TGTGCCAGCAGCCAAGAAGGGCAGGGTGTCGGAGGCTACACCTTC.